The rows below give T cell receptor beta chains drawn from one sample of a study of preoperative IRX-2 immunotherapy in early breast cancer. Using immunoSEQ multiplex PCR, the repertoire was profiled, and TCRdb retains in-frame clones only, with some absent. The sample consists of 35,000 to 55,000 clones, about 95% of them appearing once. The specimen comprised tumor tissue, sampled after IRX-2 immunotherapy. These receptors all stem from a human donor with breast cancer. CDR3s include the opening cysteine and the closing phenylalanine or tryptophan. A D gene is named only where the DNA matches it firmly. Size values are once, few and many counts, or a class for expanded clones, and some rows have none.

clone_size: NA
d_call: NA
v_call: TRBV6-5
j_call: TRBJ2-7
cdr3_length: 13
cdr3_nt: TGTGCCAGCAGTCGGGGACCCAACTACGAGCAGTACTTC
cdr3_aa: CASSRGPNYEQYF

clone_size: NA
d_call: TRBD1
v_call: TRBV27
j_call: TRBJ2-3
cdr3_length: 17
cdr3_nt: TGTGCCAGCAGTTTATCCCGGCCCGGACAGGGGACCGATACGCAGTATTTT
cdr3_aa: CASSLSRPGQGTDTQYF

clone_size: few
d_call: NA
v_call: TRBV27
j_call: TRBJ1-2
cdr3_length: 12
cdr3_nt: TGTGCCAGCAGTTTCCCAGGGCGTGGCTACACCTTC
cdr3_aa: CASSFPGRGYTF

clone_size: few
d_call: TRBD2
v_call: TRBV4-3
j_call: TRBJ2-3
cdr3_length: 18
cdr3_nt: TGCGCCAGCAGCCAAGATTTTCAGCGGGGGATGTACACAGATACGCAGTATTTT
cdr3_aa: CASSQDFQRGMYTDTQYF

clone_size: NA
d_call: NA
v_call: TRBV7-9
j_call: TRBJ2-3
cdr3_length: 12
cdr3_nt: TGTGCCAGCAGCTTATTCACAGATACGCAGTATTTT
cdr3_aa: CASSLFTDTQYF

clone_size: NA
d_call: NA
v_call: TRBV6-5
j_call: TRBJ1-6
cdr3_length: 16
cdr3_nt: TGTGCCAGCAGTTACTCCGGGGGCGGACTAAATTCACCCCTCCACTTT
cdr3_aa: CASSYSGGGLNSPLHF

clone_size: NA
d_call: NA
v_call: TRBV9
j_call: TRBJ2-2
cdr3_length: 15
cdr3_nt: TGTGCCAGCAGCAAAATGGCGGGGAACACCGGGGAGCTGTTTTTT
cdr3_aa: CASSKMAGNTGELFF

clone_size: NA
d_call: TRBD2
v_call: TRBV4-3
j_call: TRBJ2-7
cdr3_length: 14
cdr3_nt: TGCGCCAGCAGCCTGGCGTGGGGGGGGTACGAGCAGTACTTC
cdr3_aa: CASSLAWGGYEQYF

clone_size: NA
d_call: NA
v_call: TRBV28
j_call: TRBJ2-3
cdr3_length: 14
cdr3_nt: TGTGCCAGCAGCCCCGTTGGTATTAGAGATACGCAGTATTTT
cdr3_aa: CASSPVGIRDTQYF

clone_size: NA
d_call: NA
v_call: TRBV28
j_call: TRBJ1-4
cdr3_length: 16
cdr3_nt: TGTGCCAGCAGTTCAGATCCGGGGGCAGTGAATGAAAAACTGTTTTTT
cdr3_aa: CASSSDPGAVNEKLFF

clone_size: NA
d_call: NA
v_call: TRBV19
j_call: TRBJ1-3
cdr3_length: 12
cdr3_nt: TGTGCCAGTACACGGTCTGGAAACACCATATATTTT
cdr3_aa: CASTRSGNTIYF

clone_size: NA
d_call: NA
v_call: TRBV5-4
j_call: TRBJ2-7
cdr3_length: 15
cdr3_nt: TGTGCCAGCAGCCCGGGCGGGGCGGCGGTATACGAGCAGTACTTC
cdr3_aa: CASSPGGAAVYEQYF

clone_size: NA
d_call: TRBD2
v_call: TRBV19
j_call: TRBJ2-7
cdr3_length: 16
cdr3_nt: TGTGCCAGTAGCCACACCATCGGGACTATATTCTACGAGCAGTACTTC
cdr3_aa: CASSHTIGTIFYEQYF

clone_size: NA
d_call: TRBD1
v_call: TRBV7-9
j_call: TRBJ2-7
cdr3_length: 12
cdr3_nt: TGTGCCAGCACGGGGGACAGGACCGAGCAGTACTTC
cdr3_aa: CASTGDRTEQYF

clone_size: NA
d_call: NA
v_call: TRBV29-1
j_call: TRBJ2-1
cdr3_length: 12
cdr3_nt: TGCAGCGTTGTTCCAGGAGGCAATGAGCAGTTCTTC
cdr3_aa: CSVVPGGNEQFF

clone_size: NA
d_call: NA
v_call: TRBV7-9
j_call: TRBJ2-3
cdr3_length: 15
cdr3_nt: TGTGCCAGCAGGTGGGACTCTACAGGCACAGATACGCAGTATTTT
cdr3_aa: CASRWDSTGTDTQYF

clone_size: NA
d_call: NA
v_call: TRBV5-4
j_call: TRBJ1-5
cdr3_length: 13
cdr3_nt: TGTGCCAGCAGCCAGAACAGGGATCAGCCCCAGCATTTT
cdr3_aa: CASSQNRDQPQHF

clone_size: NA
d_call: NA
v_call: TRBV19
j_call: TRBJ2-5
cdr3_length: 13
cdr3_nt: TGTGCCAGTAGTAAGGACAGAGAAGAGACCCAGTACTTC
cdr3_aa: CASSKDREETQYF

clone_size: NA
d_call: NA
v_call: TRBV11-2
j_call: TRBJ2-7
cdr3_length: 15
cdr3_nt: TGTGCCAGCAGCTTAGCCAATATACCCACCTACGAGCAGTACTTC
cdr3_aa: CASSLANIPTYEQYF

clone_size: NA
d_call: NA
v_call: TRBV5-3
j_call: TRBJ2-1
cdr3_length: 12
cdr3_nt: TGTGCCAGAAGCAGCCTCGGGCCCCGCCAGTTCTTC
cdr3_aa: CARSSLGPRQFF

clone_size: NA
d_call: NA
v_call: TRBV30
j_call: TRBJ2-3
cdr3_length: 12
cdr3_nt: TGTGCCTGGTCTAGTGTACCTATCGAGCAGTATTTT
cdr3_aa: CAWSSVPIEQYF

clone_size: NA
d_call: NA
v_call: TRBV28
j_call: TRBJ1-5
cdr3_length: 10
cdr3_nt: TGTGCCAGCATTAGCCTCCCCCAGCATTTT
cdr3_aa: CASISLPQHF

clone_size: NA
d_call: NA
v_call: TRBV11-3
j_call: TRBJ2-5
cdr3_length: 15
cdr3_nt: TGTGCCAGCAGCGACCCCACGAGCAGCCAAGAGACCCAGTACTTC
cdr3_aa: CASSDPTSSQETQYF

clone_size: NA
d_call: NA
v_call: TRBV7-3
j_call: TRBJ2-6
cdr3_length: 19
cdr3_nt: TGTGCCAGCAGCTTAAACGCGGGCTTAGTCCTCCTTGGGGCCAACGTCCTGACTTTC
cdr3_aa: CASSLNAGLVLLGANVLTF

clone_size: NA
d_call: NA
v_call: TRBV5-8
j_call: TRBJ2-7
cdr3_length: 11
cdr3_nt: TGTGCCAGCACGAACAGCTACGAGCAGTACTTC
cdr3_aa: CASTNSYEQYF

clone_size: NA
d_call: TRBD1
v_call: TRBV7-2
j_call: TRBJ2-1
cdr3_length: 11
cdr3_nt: TGTGCTAGGGACAGTTACAATGAGCAGTTCTTC
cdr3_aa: CARDSYNEQFF

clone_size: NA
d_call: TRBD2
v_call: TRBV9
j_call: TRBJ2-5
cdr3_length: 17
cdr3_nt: TGTGCCAGCAGCGTGTCAGAGGGGCGGGGGGGCCAAGAGACCCAGTACTTC
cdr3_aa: CASSVSEGRGGQETQYF

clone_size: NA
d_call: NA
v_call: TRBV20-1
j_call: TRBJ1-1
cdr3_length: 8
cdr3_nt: TGCAGTGCCGAAAAAGCTTTCTTT
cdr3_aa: CSAEKAFF

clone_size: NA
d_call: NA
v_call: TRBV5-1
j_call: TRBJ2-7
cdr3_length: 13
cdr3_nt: TGCGCCAGCAGCTTAGACCGGACCTACGAGCAGTACTTC
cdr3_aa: CASSLDRTYEQYF

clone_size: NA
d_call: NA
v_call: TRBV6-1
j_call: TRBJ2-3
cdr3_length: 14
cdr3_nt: TGTGCCAGCAGTGAAGCGCTTACCACAGATACGCAGTATTTT
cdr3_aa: CASSEALTTDTQYF

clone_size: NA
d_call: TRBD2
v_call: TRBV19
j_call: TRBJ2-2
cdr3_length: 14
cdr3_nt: TGTGCCAGTAGTATTGGGGAGGGCACCGGGGAGCTGTTTTTT
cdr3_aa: CASSIGEGTGELFF

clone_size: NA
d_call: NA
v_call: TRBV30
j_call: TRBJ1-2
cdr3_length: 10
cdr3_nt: TGTGCCTGGAGTCCCCTGAGGGGGTTCTTC
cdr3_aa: CAWSPLRGFF

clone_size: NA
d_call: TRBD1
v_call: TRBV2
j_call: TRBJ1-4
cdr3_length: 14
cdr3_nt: TGTGCCAGCAAGGTTGAGGCAGGGGGGGAAAAACTGTTTTTT
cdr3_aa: CASKVEAGGEKLFF

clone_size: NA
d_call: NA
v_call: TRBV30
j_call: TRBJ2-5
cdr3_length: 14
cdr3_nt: TGTGCCTGGAGTGTAGGCCGGTTCGGAGAGACCCAGTACTTC
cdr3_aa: CAWSVGRFGETQYF

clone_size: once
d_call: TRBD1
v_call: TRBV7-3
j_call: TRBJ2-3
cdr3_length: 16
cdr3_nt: TGTGCCAGCAGCAGACAGGGAAGCGCCACAGGAGATACGCAGTATTTT
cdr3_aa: CASSRQGSATGDTQYF

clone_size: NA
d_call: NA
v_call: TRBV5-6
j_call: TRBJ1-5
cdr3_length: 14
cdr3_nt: TGTGCCAGCAGCTTGTTGTATAGCAATCAGCCCCAGCATTTT
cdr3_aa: CASSLLYSNQPQHF

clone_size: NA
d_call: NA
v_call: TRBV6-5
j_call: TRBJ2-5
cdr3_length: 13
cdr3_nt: TGTGCCAGCCGGGAACACGCCATAGAGACCCAGTACTTC
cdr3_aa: CASREHAIETQYF

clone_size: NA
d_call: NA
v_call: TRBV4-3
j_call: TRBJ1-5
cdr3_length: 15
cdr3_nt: TGCGCCAGCAGCCAAGATCTAAGAGGCAATCAGCCCCAGCATTTT
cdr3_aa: CASSQDLRGNQPQHF

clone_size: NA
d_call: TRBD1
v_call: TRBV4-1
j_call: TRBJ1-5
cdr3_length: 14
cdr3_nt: TGCGCCACAGCGGACAGGGTGAAGGGACAGCCCCAGCATTTT
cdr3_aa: CATADRVKGQPQHF

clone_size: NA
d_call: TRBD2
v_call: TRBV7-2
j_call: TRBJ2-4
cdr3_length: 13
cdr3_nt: TGTGCCAGCAGCTTAGTCCCGGGAGGCATTCAGTACTTC
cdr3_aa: CASSLVPGGIQYF

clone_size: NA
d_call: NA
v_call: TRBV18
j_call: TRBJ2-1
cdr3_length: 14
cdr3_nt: TGTGCCAGCTCACCAAAGGTGTGGGATAGTGAGCAGTTCTTC
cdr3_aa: CASSPKVWDSEQFF

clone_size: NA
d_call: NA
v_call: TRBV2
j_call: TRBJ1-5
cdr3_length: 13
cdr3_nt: TGTGCCAGCAGGCGAGGGCTACCTCAGCCCCAGCATTTT
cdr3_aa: CASRRGLPQPQHF

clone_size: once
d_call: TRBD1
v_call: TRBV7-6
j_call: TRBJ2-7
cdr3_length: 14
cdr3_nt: TGTGCCAGCAGCTTAGGGACAGGACTTGCCGAGCAGTACTTC
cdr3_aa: CASSLGTGLAEQYF

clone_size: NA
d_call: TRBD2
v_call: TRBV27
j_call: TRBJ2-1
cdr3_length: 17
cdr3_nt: TGTGCCAGCATCCGACTAGCGGGAGGGCCGGACTACAATGAGCAGTTCTTC
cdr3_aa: CASIRLAGGPDYNEQFF

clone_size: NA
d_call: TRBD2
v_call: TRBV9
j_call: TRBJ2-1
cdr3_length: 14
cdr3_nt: TGTGCCAGCACAAGCGGGATGGAATACAATGAGCAGTTCTTC
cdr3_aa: CASTSGMEYNEQFF

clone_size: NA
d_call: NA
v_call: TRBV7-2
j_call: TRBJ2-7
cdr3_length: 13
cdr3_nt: TGTGCCAGCACCGACATAGGGCCCTTGTGGGAGAACTTC
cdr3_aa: CASTDIGPLWENF

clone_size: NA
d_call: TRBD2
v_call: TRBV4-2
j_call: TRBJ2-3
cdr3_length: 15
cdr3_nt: TGTGCCAGCAGAGTAAGCGGGGGGGCCATAGATACGCAGTATTTT
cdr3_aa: CASRVSGGAIDTQYF

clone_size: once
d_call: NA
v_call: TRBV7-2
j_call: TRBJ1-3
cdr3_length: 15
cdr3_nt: TGTGCCAGCAGCTTAACCCAAATGGCGGGAAACACCATATATTTT
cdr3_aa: CASSLTQMAGNTIYF

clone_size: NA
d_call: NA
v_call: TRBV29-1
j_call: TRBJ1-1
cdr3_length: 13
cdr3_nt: TGCAGCGTTGAAGGAGTCGGCAGACCTGAAGCTTTCTTT
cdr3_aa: CSVEGVGRPEAFF

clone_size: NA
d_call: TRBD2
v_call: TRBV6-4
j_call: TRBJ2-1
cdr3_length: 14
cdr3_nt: TGTGCCAGCAGTGCAGCGGGGGAACGGGGTGAGCAGTTCTTC
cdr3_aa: CASSAAGERGEQFF

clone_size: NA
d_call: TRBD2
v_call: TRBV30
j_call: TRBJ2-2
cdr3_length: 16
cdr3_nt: TGTGCCTGGAGTGTATGGACTAGCGGGAGGTCCGGGGAGCTGTTTTTT
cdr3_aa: CAWSVWTSGRSGELFF

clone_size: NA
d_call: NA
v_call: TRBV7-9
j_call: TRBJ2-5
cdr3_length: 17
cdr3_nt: TGTGCCAGCAGCTTAGCGAGTGGCACAGTCGCGTTGGAGACCCAGTACTTC
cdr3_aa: CASSLASGTVALETQYF

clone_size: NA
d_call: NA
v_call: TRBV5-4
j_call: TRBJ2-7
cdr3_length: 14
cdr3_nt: TGTGCCAGCAGCTCGCCCAAGAGCTCCTACGAGCAGTACTTC
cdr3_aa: CASSSPKSSYEQYF

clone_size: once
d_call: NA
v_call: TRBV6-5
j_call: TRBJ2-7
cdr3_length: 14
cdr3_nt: TGTGCCAGCAGATTAGCGGAGGAGGGCTACGAGCAGTACTTC
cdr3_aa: CASRLAEEGYEQYF